These 29 T cell receptor beta chains came from one sample sequenced in a study of blood T cells in healthy people across ages. Alongside a J-beta primer mix, a sample-barcoded 5' primer served in a second PCR lasting roughly 7 to 12 cycles. TCRdb used MiXCR to reprocess the 5' RACE reads, holding one entry per CDR3 protein. The sample consists of about 1.8 million distinct CDR3 sequences, about 50% of them appearing once. Sequencing was performed on blood. Receptors originate from a woman aged 40 to 50 in good health.

This clonotype was seen only a few times. The J gene is TRBJ2-1, the V gene TRBV10-3; 9 bases agree with TRBD2. This CDR3 comprises 19 residues. After removal of 0 bases from V and 0 bases from J, the junction contained 9 bases not matched to a gene. CDR1 is ENHRY, CDR2 SYGVKD, per germline. CDR3 in amino acids: CAISESLGSGGRSYNEQFF. The CDR3 DNA follows: TGTGCCATCAGTGAGTCGCTGGGTAGCGGGGGACGCTCCTACAATGAGCAGTTCTTC.

There are a few counts of this clonotype. The chain combines TRBV29-1 with TRBJ2-3, with 7 positions matching TRBD1. Germline CDR1 is SQVTM and CDR2 is ANQGSEA. J lost 0 bases, V lost 6 bases, and 15 bases had no gene match. The CDR3 contains 17 residues. The CDR3 region is CSVRQYRGPGSTDTQYF. In DNA, the CDR3 is TGCAGCGTAAGACAATACAGGGGCCCCGGAAGCACAGATACGCAGTATTTT.

This clonotype was seen more than once but under ten times. The chain uses TRBV6-2 or TRBV6-3 and TRBJ2-4; unclear D gene. V lost 8 bases, J lost 1 base, and 15 bases lay in between. Looked up from germline, CDR1 is MNHEY and CDR2 is SVGEGT. This CDR3 has 15 residues. CDR3 sequence: CASLSQDTAKNIQYF. The CDR3, as DNA: TGTGCCAGCCTCTCGCAGGATACGGCCAAAAACATTCAGTACTTC.

The chain is built from TRBV28 and TRBJ2-3; D gene uncertain. The ends were cut back, 1 base at V and 1 base at J, with 21 bases in the middle. The CDR3 extends over 19 amino acids. From germline, CDR1 is MDHEN and CDR2 SYDVKM. The chain's CDR3 is CASSLSPIAIAPGTDTQYF. As DNA, the CDR3 is TGTGCCAGCAGTTTATCCCCAATTGCAATAGCTCCAGGCACAGATACGCAGTATTTT.

The DNA for the CDR3 is TGTGCCAGCAGTTTATATCAGGGGACCGGGCAGTACTTC. This encodes CASSLYQGTGQYF. This chain links TRBV28 with TRBJ2-7, with a tentative D call TRBD1 (6 bases). The CDR3 consists of 13 residues. V was trimmed by 1 base and J by 9 bases, leaving 13 bases between them. Looked up from germline, CDR1 is MDHEN and CDR2 is SYDVKM. Based on the CDR3 plus reference TRBV28 and TRBJ2-7, the full variable domain is DVKVTQSSRYLVKRTGEKVFLECVQDMDHENMFWYRQDPGLGLRLIYFSYDVKMKEKGDIPEGYSVSREKKERFSLILESASTNQTSMYLCASSLYQGTGQYFGPGTRLTVT.

In this sample, this clonotype turned up a few times. The CDR3 protein is CSVSRLAGQETQYF. Here the CDR3 DNA reads TGCAGCGTTTCAAGACTAGCGGGGCAAGAGACCCAGTACTTC. This chain uses TRBV29-1 with TRBJ2-5; TRBD2 aligns across 11 bases. Germline CDR1 is SQVTM and CDR2 is ANQGSEA. CDR3 size: 14 residues. After removal of 5 bases from V and 2 bases from J, the junction contained 4 bases not matched to a gene.

This clonotype appeared a few times. This chain joins TRBV12-3 or TRBV12-4 and TRBJ2-5; 9 bases fit TRBD1. V was clipped by 5 bases and J by 6 bases; unmatched bases: 13. This CDR3 contains 16 residues. The CDR3 DNA reads as TGTGCCAGCAGTGGGCCGGACAGGGGCTTGTCAAAGACCCAGTACTTC. The encoded protein is CASSGPDRGLSKTQYF.

The chain recombines TRBV20-1 with TRBJ2-1, with 10 bases lining up with TRBD2. The DNA end favors TRBJ2-7, so the J call may be wrong. There are 15 residues in the CDR3. CDR1 is DFQATT, CDR2 SNEGSKA, per germline (reference sequence). In DNA form, the CDR3 reads TGCAGTGCTAGTCCCCTAGCGGGGGAGGTCTATGAGCAGTACTTC. This gives the protein CSASPLAGEVYEQYF.

The chain couples TRBV5-1 to TRBJ2-7, with 7 bases identical to TRBD1. The CDR3 is 16 residues long. J lost 2 bases, V lost 1 base, and 9 bases had no gene match. CDR1 is SGHRS, CDR2 YFSETQ, per germline. CDR3 bases: TGCGCCAGCAGCTTGTCCGGACAGGTTGAGACCTACGAGCAGTACTTC. Its protein is CASSLSGQVETYEQYF.

V usage is TRBV20-1 and J usage is TRBJ1-2; 7 bases are shared with TRBD1. The CDR3 extends over 13 amino acids. Looked up from germline, CDR1 is DFQATT and CDR2 is SNEGSKA (reference sequence). V lost 6 bases to trimming and J lost 1 base; unmatched junction nucleotides: 5. The CDR3 nucleotides are TGCAGTGCCCTGGGACAGATTAACTATGGCTACACCTTC. It is translated as CSALGQINYGYTF.

This clonotype was counted a few times. The rearrangement joins TRBV6-1 to TRBJ2-5; the D gene is possibly TRBD1 (6 bases). CDR1 is MNHNS and CDR2 is SASEGT in the germline V gene. This CDR3 contains 17 residues. Trimming stripped 5 bases from V and 2 bases from J, with 21 bases between. CDR3 sequence: CASSPGTIYSPQETQYF. CDR3 sequence (DNA): TGTGCCAGCAGTCCCGGGACAATTTACTCGCCGCAAGAGACCCAGTACTTC.

CDR3 nucleotide sequence: TGTGCCAGCAGTCCAATGGGTTGGCGGGGGAACTACAATGAGCAGTTCTTC. It translates to CASSPMGWRGNYNEQFF. The V call is TRBV28, the J call TRBJ2-1; TRBD2 agrees at 7 bases. Germline V gene data show CDR1 as MDHEN and CDR2 as SYDVKM. This CDR3 region has 17 residues. The V gene end was trimmed by 5 bases and the J gene end by 3 bases; junction bases not matched to a gene: 13.

The chain carries TRBV28 and TRBJ2-4; tentative D call: TRBD2 (5 bases). CDR3 size: 15 residues. V was shortened by 5 bases and J by 7 bases, with 18 bases between the two germline ends. Germline CDR1 and CDR2: MDHEN and SYDVKM. This chain's CDR3 is CASSPLGSPGNIQYF. The CDR3 nucleotides read TGTGCCAGCAGTCCCTTGGGAAGCCCGGGGAACATTCAGTACTTC.

This clonotype was counted a few times. The chain employs TRBV4-2 and TRBJ2-5; D perhaps matches TRBD2 (6 bases). Germline loops: CDR1 LGHNA, CDR2 YNFKEQ. Trimming took 6 bases from V and 5 from J, leaving 13 bases between them. The CDR3 sequence is 13 residues long. The CDR3 protein is CASRSGEQETQYF. CDR3 nucleotide sequence: TGTGCCAGCAGGTCGGGGGAACAGGAGACCCAGTACTTC.

This clonotype was seen a few times. The chain is built from TRBV7-2 and TRBJ2-5; D remains unclear. With 5 bases removed from V and 2 bases from J, the gap between germline ends came to 12 bases. The CDR3 totals 14 residues. From germline, CDR1 is SGHTA and CDR2 FQGNSA. CDR3 loop: CASSPPPVQETQYF. In nucleotides, the CDR3 is TGTGCCAGCAGCCCCCCCCCCGTACAAGAGACCCAGTACTTC.

Comments on this clonotype: A much larger clone lies a single base off, so this may be a read error. The CDR3 coding sequence is TGTGCCGGCAGTTTCCGTGGTGGCGAGCAGTACTTC. Translating it yields CAGSFRGGEQYF. The rearrangement joins TRBV28 to TRBJ2-7; D ambiguous. Per the germline V gene, CDR1 is MDHEN and CDR2 is SYDVKM. CDR3 length: 12 residues.

This chain connects TRBV9 to TRBJ1-2; a possible D gene is TRBD1 (5 bases). The length of the CDR3 is 16 residues. Trimming removed 2 bases from V and 8 bases from J, with 22 bases in between. CDR1 SGDLS and CDR2 YYNGEE come from the germline V gene. The CDR3 DNA sequence: TGTGCCAGCAGCGTTGGGGGGTTAGTCAGATCGGGGGGCTACACCTTC. Protein: CASSVGGLVRSGGYTF.

The chain is built from TRBV6-2 or TRBV6-3 and TRBJ1-2, with D perhaps TRBD1 (5 bases). CDR1 and CDR2 (germline): MNHEY, SVGEGT. The CDR3 is 15 residues long. V lost 3 bases, J lost 5 bases, and 16 bases lay in between. CDR3: CASSYGGANGYGYTF. For the CDR3, the DNA is TGTGCCAGCAGTTATGGTGGGGCAAACGGTTATGGCTACACCTTC.

This clonotype has more than one count but fewer than ten. The rearrangement joins TRBV15 to TRBJ2-7; 10 bases line up with TRBD1. The CDR3 is 16 residues long. Germline CDR1 and CDR2: LNHNV and YYDKDF (reference sequence). The J segment lost 1 base and the V segment lost 5 bases, leaving 8 bases of the junction unmatched. CDR3 residues: CATSEDRGFASYEQYF. The CDR3 coding sequence is TGTGCCACCAGCGAGGACAGGGGGTTTGCGTCCTACGAGCAGTACTTC. Combining the CDR3 with reference TRBV15 and TRBJ2-7 gives the whole variable domain DAMVIQNPRYQVTQFGKPVTLSCSQTLNHNVMYWYQQKSSQAPKLLFHYYDKDFNNEADTPDNFQSRRPNTSFCFLDIRSPGLGDTAMYLCATSEDRGFASYEQYFGPGTRLTVT.

The rearrangement links TRBV20-1 to TRBJ1-2; no reliable D call. This CDR3 has 14 amino acids. The V and J ends lost 3 bases and 1 base respectively, with 12 bases between them. Germline CDR1 DFQATT, CDR2 SNEGSKA (reference sequence). CDR3 nucleotides: TGCAGTGCTAGTCTAGGCGGGTTTAACTATGGCTACACCTTC. This sequence encodes CSASLGGFNYGYTF.

The chain links TRBV12-3 or TRBV12-4 to TRBJ2-5, with TRBD2 matching over 11 bases. The CDR3 spans 16 residues. Losses at the gene ends were 3 bases for V and 4 bases for J; bases not matched to a gene: 7. The CDR3 DNA reads TGTGCCAGCAGTTTGGGACTAGCGGCGCCTGGAGAGACCCAGTACTTC. Translation: CASSLGLAAPGETQYF.

This chain links TRBV18 with TRBJ1-6; D remains unclear. The V and J ends lost 2 bases and 4 bases respectively, with 6 bases between them. Per germline, CDR1 KGHSH and CDR2 LQKENI. This CDR3 region has 14 residues. Written as DNA, the CDR3 is TGTGCCAGCTCACCAGTACAGTATAATTCACCCCTCCACTTT. This sequence encodes CASSPVQYNSPLHF. The variable domain in full, with the rest retrieved from reference TRBV18 and TRBJ1-6, is NAGVMQNPRHLVRRRGQEARLRCSPMKGHSHVYWYRQLPEEGLKFMVYLQKENIIDESGMPKERFSAEFPKEGPSILRIQQVVRGDSAAYFCASSPVQYNSPLHFGNGTRLTVT.

The chain has TRBV29-1 and TRBJ2-1, with TRBD2 matching 12 bases. The CDR3 runs to 16 residues. The ends lost 0 bases at V and 6 bases at J; junction bases unmatched: 6. Looked up from germline, CDR1 is SQVTM and CDR2 is ANQGSEA. In DNA form, the CDR3 reads TGCAGCGTTGAAGATCAAGCTAGCGGGGGGGCCAATGAGCAGTTCTTC. This encodes CSVEDQASGGANEQFF.

This clonotype was detected many times. The chain employs TRBV5-1 and TRBJ2-5; D remains ambiguous. Trimming left V 0 bases short and J 6 bases short, with 3 bases between. The length of the CDR3 is 11 residues. Germline CDR1 and CDR2: SGHRS and YFSETQ. CDR3 nucleotides: TGCGCCAGCAGCTTGGGGAAGACCCAGTACTTC. Amino acid sequence: CASSLGKTQYF.

The chain combines TRBV6-2 or TRBV6-3 with TRBJ2-7; TRBD2 matches 7 bases. Trimming removed 6 bases from V and 4 bases from J; junction bases left unmatched: 9. This CDR3 has 14 residues. Germline lookup yields CDR1 MNHEY and CDR2 SVGEGT. This CDR3 reads CASRGGGDPYEQYF. CDR3 nucleotides: TGTGCCAGCAGGGGCGGGGGAGATCCTTACGAGCAGTACTTC.

J is TRBJ2-5 and V is TRBV5-1; the D gene is possibly TRBD2 (6 bases). The V end was cut by 0 bases, the J end by 11 bases, with 14 bases between. The germline V gene has CDR1 SGHRS and CDR2 YFSETQ. CDR3 length: 13 residues. The DNA of the CDR3 is TGCGCCAGCAGCTTGGCCTTGGGCCGGGAGCAGTACTTC. Its translation is CASSLALGREQYF.

This chain uses TRBV29-1 with TRBJ2-7; D may correspond to TRBD1 or TRBD2 (6 bases each). This CDR3 has 15 amino acids. Germline loops: CDR1 SQVTM, CDR2 ANQGSEA. The CDR3 DNA reads as TGCAGTATACCCGGGGGCACGGGGAATCGCTACGAGCAGTACTTC. Translating gives CSIPGGTGNRYEQYF.

Concerning this clonotype: One junction end does not reproduce the germline sequence, and a read error may be involved. This rearrangement joins TRBV6-5 to TRBJ2-5; D could derive from TRBD1 or TRBD2 (5 bases each). The length of the CDR3 is 13 residues. In germline, CDR1 is MNHEY, CDR2 SVGAGI. The CDR3 coding sequence is TGTGCTAGCAGTCCCTGGGGGAATCGCGGCCAGTACTTC. Protein: CASSPWGNRGQYF.

Concerning this clonotype itself: The junction does not match germline at one end; this may be a read error. This chain uses TRBV15 with TRBJ2-7; D is possibly TRBD1 (6 bases). The CDR3 is made up of 17 amino acids. In germline, CDR1 is LNHNV, CDR2 YYDKDF (reference sequence). CDR3 loop: CTTSRWDRAGVSYEQYF. The CDR3 DNA reads TGTACCACCAGCAGGTGGGATCGGGCAGGGGTTTCCTACGAGCAGTACTTC.